One sample yielded the 21 T cell receptor beta chains listed below, sequenced in a study of blood T cells in healthy people across ages. Through a sample-barcoded 5' primer and a J-beta primer mix, a second PCR was run for roughly 7 to 12 cycles. TCRdb reprocessed the 5' RACE reads via MiXCR and lists one record per CDR3 protein. The sample lists nearly 1 million distinct CDR3 sequences; about 53% were seen once. The sample comprised blood. Source of these receptors: a woman aged 55-70 years in good health.

The chain combines TRBV28 with TRBJ2-6; D remains unclear. From germline, CDR1 is MDHEN and CDR2 SYDVKM. Between the trimmed V and J ends, which lost 8 bases and 4 bases, there was a span of 12 bases. This CDR3 is built from 14 residues. The CDR3 DNA sequence: TGTGCCAGCGATGGGTGGAACGGGGCCAACGTCCTGACTTTC. This encodes CASDGWNGANVLTF.

Comments on this clonotype: It may be a read error: a sequence one base away is much more abundant. This chain links TRBV12-3 or TRBV12-4 with TRBJ2-3; no firm D call. The CDR3 consists of 12 residues. Between the trimmed V and J ends, which lost 6 bases and 5 bases, there was a span of 9 bases. CDR3 residues: CASRFSGDTQYF. The CDR3 DNA sequence: TGTGCCAGCAGATTCAGTGGAGATACGCAGTATTTT.

The V call is TRBV4-1, the J call TRBJ2-2; possible D gene TRBD1, 6 bases. CDR1 is MGHRA and CDR2 is YSYEKL in the germline V gene. V lost 2 bases and J 4 bases, leaving 8 bases between the germline ends. The CDR3 is made up of 14 amino acids. DNA of the CDR3: TGCGCCAGCAGCCAACAGGGGCGCACCGGGGAGCTGTTTTTT. This gives the protein CASSQQGRTGELFF.

The chain is built from TRBV15 and TRBJ2-5; D perhaps matches TRBD1 (6 bases). From germline, CDR1 is LNHNV and CDR2 YYDKDF (reference sequence). The CDR3 spans 18 residues. Between the trimmed V and J ends, which lost 0 bases and 4 bases, there was a span of 21 bases. The CDR3, as DNA: TGTGCCACCAGCAGAGATGGCCTAATGGGACAAGTAGCAGAGACCCAGTACTTC. Protein: CATSRDGLMGQVAETQYF.

The chain recombines TRBV20-1 with TRBJ2-5; D uncertain. Germline CDR1 DFQATT, CDR2 SNEGSKA (reference sequence). This CDR3 has 11 amino acids. Trimming removed 5 bases from V and 5 bases from J, with 9 bases in between. The CDR3 coding sequence is TGCAGTGCTTCGGCACGGGAGACCCAGTACTTC. Its protein product is CSASARETQYF.

The rearrangement joins TRBV20-1 to TRBJ2-5, with D perhaps given as TRBD1 or TRBD2 (5 bases each). Judging by the DNA end, TRBJ2-7 fits better; the J call may be wrong. The CDR3 contains 14 residues. CDR1 and CDR2 from the germline V gene are DFQATT and SNEGSKA (reference sequence). In nucleotides, the CDR3 is TGCAGTGCGAAGCTGGGGGTGGGGACCTACGAGCAGTACTTC. Translated, it gives CSAKLGVGTYEQYF.

The chain uses TRBV10-3 and TRBJ2-5; no clear D gene. Trimming left V 3 bases short and J 3 bases short, with 8 bases between. Germline assignment: CDR1 ENHRY and CDR2 SYGVKD. The CDR3 runs to 13 residues. CDR3 amino acids: CAISERPEETQYF. The CDR3 DNA reads as TGTGCCATCAGTGAACGACCCGAAGAGACCCAGTACTTC.

This chain links TRBV20-1 with TRBJ1-1; the match to TRBD1 covers 8 bases. In germline, CDR1 is DFQATT, CDR2 SNEGSKA (reference sequence). V shed 3 bases, J shed 0 bases, and the junction held 6 bases outside the gene matches. The CDR3 has 15 amino acids. CDR3 protein: CSARPGTGLNTEAFF. CDR3 sequence (DNA): TGCAGTGCTAGGCCCGGGACAGGCTTGAACACTGAAGCTTTCTTT.

This clonotype showed up just once. This chain links TRBV7-2 with TRBJ1-1, with unresolved D. Trimming pared 3 bases from V and 7 bases from J, leaving 9 bases between. Per the germline V gene, CDR1 is SGHTA and CDR2 is FQGNSA. The CDR3 covers 12 residues. This CDR3 is CASSFNSLEAFF. In DNA, the CDR3 is TGTGCCAGCAGCTTTAACTCCCTTGAAGCTTTCTTT.

The chain is built from TRBV7-9 and TRBJ1-2; maybe TRBD1 (5 bases). The CDR3 runs to 13 residues. The germline V gene encodes CDR1 SEHNR and CDR2 FQNEAQ (reference sequence). V lost 6 bases, J lost 5 bases, and 13 bases lay in between. This CDR3 is CASRLDSKYGYTF. The CDR3 nucleotides are TGTGCCAGCAGACTCGACAGCAAATATGGCTACACCTTC.

The V call is TRBV20-1, the J call TRBJ1-5, with 9 bases that match TRBD1. The CDR3 has 16 residues. Germline loops: CDR1 DFQATT, CDR2 SNEGSKA (reference sequence). Trimming took 3 bases from V and 1 from J; bases not matched to a gene: 7. The CDR3 loop is CSARTGGLYSNQPQHF. The CDR3 DNA sequence: TGCAGTGCTAGGACAGGGGGTTTATACAGCAATCAGCCCCAGCATTTT.

At least ten counts were recorded for this clonotype. The CDR3, as DNA: TGTGCCAGCAGCCAAGATGGGTCTAGCTCCAATGAGCAGTTCTTC. Its protein product is CASSQDGSSSNEQFF. The chain combines TRBV4-2 with TRBJ2-1, with D perhaps TRBD2 (5 bases). The germline V gene encodes CDR1 LGHNA and CDR2 YNFKEQ. The CDR3 sequence is 15 residues long. Trimming shortened V by 0 bases and J by 6 bases, and 12 bases separated the two germline ends.

The genes are TRBV29-1 and TRBJ2-1; TRBD2 might be the D (5 bases). Trimming took 5 bases from V and 7 from J, leaving 18 bases between them. Germline lookup yields CDR1 SQVTM and CDR2 ANQGSEA. The CDR3 length is 14 residues. The CDR3 nucleotides read TGCAGCGTTCGGGCTAGCTTAGGAGTAAATGAGCAGTTCTTC. Encoded protein: CSVRASLGVNEQFF.

CDR3 coding DNA: TGTGCCAGCAGCTCGGTCGGGACAGGTGGGGCTGGCTACACCTTC. Its translation: CASSSVGTGGAGYTF. This chain connects TRBV7-9 to TRBJ1-2; 8 bases are shared with TRBD1. CDR3 length equals 15 residues. V trimming: 4 bases; J trimming: 7 bases; junction bases outside the gene matches: 11. Per germline, CDR1 SEHNR and CDR2 FQNEAQ (reference sequence).

To note about this clonotype: A clone one base away is much larger, so this may be a read error. V and J are TRBV20-1 and TRBJ2-1; no definite D call. The DNA end favors TRBJ2-7, so the J call may be wrong. The CDR3 is 11 amino acids. CDR1 and CDR2 (germline): DFQATT, SNEGSKA (reference sequence). The CDR3 DNA sequence: TGCAGTGCTATAAACTACAATGAGCAGTACTTC. This gives the protein CSAINYNEQYF.

This clonotype was recorded a few times. The chain is built from TRBV2 and TRBJ2-3; D remains ambiguous. The CDR3 is 10 amino acids. V lost 3 bases and J 7 bases, leaving 2 bases between the germline ends. CDR1 and CDR2 from the germline V gene are SNHLY and FYNNEI. CDR3 sequence (DNA): TGTGCCAGCAGTGAGAATACGCAGTATTTT. Amino acid sequence: CASSENTQYF.

The chain is built from TRBV10-3 and TRBJ2-5; D remains ambiguous. CDR1 ENHRY and CDR2 SYGVKD come from the germline V gene. This CDR3 is built from 13 residues. V was shortened by 4 bases and J by 1 base, with 7 bases between the two germline ends. As DNA, the CDR3 is TGTGCCATCAGTGTACGGGCCCAAGAGACCCAGTACTTC. This sequence encodes CAISVRAQETQYF.

This clonotype was seen a few times. V is TRBV2 and J is TRBJ2-7; 7 bases are a match to TRBD2. Germline CDR1 is SNHLY and CDR2 is FYNNEI. CDR3 size: 15 residues. Losses at the gene ends were 1 base for V and 3 bases for J; bases not matched to a gene: 6. Here the CDR3 DNA reads TGTGCCAGCAGTGAAGATGCTAGCGGAATCTACGAGCAGTACTTC. It is translated as CASSEDASGIYEQYF.

This clonotype was seen many times. The chain couples TRBV7-2 to TRBJ2-1, with D unclear. Germline V gene sequence: CDR1 SGHTA, CDR2 FQGNSA. The ends were cut back, 3 bases at V and 4 bases at J, with 7 bases in the middle. CDR3 length: 13 residues. The CDR3 region has the DNA TGTGCCAGCAGCTTGGGTCTTTACAATGAGCAGTTCTTC. It translates to CASSLGLYNEQFF.

V and J are TRBV2 and TRBJ2-7; 8 nucleotides match TRBD2. Per the germline V gene, CDR1 is SNHLY and CDR2 is FYNNEI. This CDR3 has 15 amino acids. V was pared by 6 bases and J by 2 bases, with 9 bases of the junction left unmatched. The CDR3 loop reads CASSGAGGITYEQYF. CDR3 in DNA: TGTGCCAGCAGCGGGGCGGGAGGAATTACCTACGAGCAGTACTTC. The full variable domain, completed using reference TRBV2 and TRBJ2-7, is EPEVTQTPSHQVTQMGQEVILRCVPISNHLYFYWYRQILGQKVEFLVSFYNNEISEKSEIFDDQFSVERPDGSNFTLKIRSTKLEDSAMYFCASSGAGGITYEQYFGPGTRLTVT.

V gene TRBV15 combines with J gene TRBJ2-1; 7 nucleotides agree with TRBD1. Germline V lookup: CDR1 LNHNV, CDR2 YYDKDF (reference sequence). The CDR3 runs 15 residues. The J segment lost 7 bases and the V segment lost 3 bases, leaving 9 bases of the junction unmatched. CDR3 in amino acids: CATSRAGGSNNEQFF. CDR3 coding DNA: TGTGCCACCAGCAGGGCAGGGGGAAGTAATAATGAGCAGTTCTTC.